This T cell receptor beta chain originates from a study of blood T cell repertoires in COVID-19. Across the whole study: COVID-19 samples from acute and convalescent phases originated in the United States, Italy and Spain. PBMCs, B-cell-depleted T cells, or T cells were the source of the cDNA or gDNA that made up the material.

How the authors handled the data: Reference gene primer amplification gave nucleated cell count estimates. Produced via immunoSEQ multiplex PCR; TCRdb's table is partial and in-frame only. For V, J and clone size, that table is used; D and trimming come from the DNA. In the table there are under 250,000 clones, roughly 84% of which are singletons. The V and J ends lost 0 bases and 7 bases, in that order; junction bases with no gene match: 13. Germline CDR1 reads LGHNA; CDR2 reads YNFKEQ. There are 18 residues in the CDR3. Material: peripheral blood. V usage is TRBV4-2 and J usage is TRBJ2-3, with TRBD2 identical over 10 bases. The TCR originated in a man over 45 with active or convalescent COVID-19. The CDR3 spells CASSQEPTGSGGAHTQYF. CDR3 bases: TGTGCCAGCAGCCAAGAACCAACGGGAAGCGGGGGGGCTCATACGCAGTATTTT.